The clone carrying this TCR beta chain was seen only once. The CDR3 is 16 amino acids. Germline trimming cut 6 bases from V and 5 bases from J; bases unmatched to any gene: 14. From germline, CDR1 is MDHEN and CDR2 SYDVKM. The time point is: peak reinfection, 3 to 8 weeks after reinfection detection. The sorted cells went straight to TCR sequencing with no prior in vitro expansion. The data originate from a study of memory CD8 T cells in hepatitis C reinfection. TCRdb's table, derived via immunoSEQ multiplex PCR, lists solely in-frame clones and lacks some. The sample lists 40,000 to 45,000 clones, around nine tenths occurring once.

The TCR was taken from a man in his late teens or twenties with hepatitis C virus infection. The chain joins TRBV28 to TRBJ2-5; 8 nucleotides line up with TRBD1. The sample comprised naive CD8+ T cells sorted from blood. Here the CDR3 reads CASSPADRVMGETQYF. CDR3 nucleotide sequence: TGTGCCAGCAGCCCCGCGGACAGGGTAATGGGTGAGACCCAGTACTTC. Supplemented by reference TRBV28 and TRBJ2-5, the full variable domain reads DVKVTQSSRYLVKRTGEKVFLECVQDMDHENMFWYRQDPGLGLRLIYFSYDVKMKEKGDIPEGYSVSREKKERFSLILESASTNQTSMYLCASSPADRVMGETQYFGPGTRLLVL.